This is a list of T cell receptor beta chains from one sample in a study of shared clonotypes between healthy human individuals. Using immunoSEQ multiplex PCR, the repertoire was profiled, and TCRdb retains in-frame clones only, with some absent. The sample lists about 470,000 clones; 70% to 80% were seen once. The sample was PBMCs. The receptor source for this set is a woman aged 40 to 50 in good health. Some clones in this sample may be carry-over from other donors' samples. Both conserved end residues are part of each CDR3. The D gene is left open where the match is weak. Clone size is shown for a subset of rows, as once, few, many or a class of expanded clone.

D gene: TRBD1; clone size: NA; V gene: TRBV5-1; J gene: TRBJ2-7; CDR3 protein: CASSPGGTVEQYF; CDR3 DNA: TGCGCCAGCAGCCCAGGGGGTACGGTCGAGCAGTACTTC
D gene: TRBD2; clone size: NA; V gene: TRBV11-2; J gene: TRBJ2-5; CDR3 protein: CASSPAGLVRETQYF; CDR3 DNA: TGTGCCAGCAGCCCCGCGGGACTAGTTCGGGAGACCCAGTACTTC
D gene: NA; clone size: NA; V gene: TRBV5-6; J gene: TRBJ2-7; CDR3 protein: CASSLDPRRGHEQYF; CDR3 DNA: TGTGCCAGCAGCTTGGACCCGCGGAGGGGGCATGAGCAGTACTTC
D gene: TRBD2; clone size: NA; V gene: TRBV7-9; J gene: TRBJ2-7; CDR3 protein: CASSFSGRVYEQYF; CDR3 DNA: TGTGCCAGCAGCTTTAGCGGGAGGGTCTACGAGCAGTACTTC
D gene: TRBD2; clone size: NA; V gene: TRBV19; J gene: TRBJ2-1; CDR3 protein: CASSFGLAGGRNEQFF; CDR3 DNA: TGTGCCAGTAGTTTCGGACTAGCGGGAGGGCGAAATGAGCAGTTCTTC
D gene: TRBD2; clone size: NA; V gene: TRBV10-1; J gene: TRBJ2-1; CDR3 protein: CATRTSGQRASYNEQFF; CDR3 DNA: TGCGCCACCAGGACTAGCGGGCAGAGGGCTTCCTACAATGAGCAGTTCTTC
D gene: NA; clone size: many; V gene: TRBV11-1; J gene: TRBJ2-6; CDR3 protein: CASSPGQGNGANVLTF; CDR3 DNA: TGTGCCAGCAGCCCGGGCCAGGGTAATGGGGCCAACGTCCTGACTTTC
D gene: NA; clone size: NA; V gene: TRBV7-3; J gene: TRBJ1-1; CDR3 protein: CASSYLVATEAFF; CDR3 DNA: TGTGCCAGCAGCTATCTTGTCGCGACTGAAGCTTTCTTT
D gene: NA; clone size: NA; V gene: TRBV7-6; J gene: TRBJ2-3; CDR3 protein: CASSLVGGPDTDTQYF; CDR3 DNA: TGTGCCAGCAGCTTAGTCGGGGGCCCCGACACAGATACGCAGTATTTT
D gene: TRBD1; clone size: many; V gene: TRBV15; J gene: TRBJ1-1; CDR3 protein: CATSRGTGYFTEAFF; CDR3 DNA: TGTGCCACCAGCAGAGGGACAGGGTATTTCACTGAAGCTTTCTTT
D gene: NA; clone size: NA; V gene: TRBV6-1; J gene: TRBJ2-1; CDR3 protein: CASSGIDFYNEQFF; CDR3 DNA: TGTGCCAGCAGTGGGATAGACTTCTACAATGAGCAGTTCTTC
D gene: TRBD1; clone size: many; V gene: TRBV6-1; J gene: TRBJ2-1; CDR3 protein: CASSQDRGSYNEQFF; CDR3 DNA: TGTGCCAGCAGCCAGGACAGGGGGTCCTACAATGAGCAGTTCTTC
D gene: TRBD1; clone size: once; V gene: TRBV7-3; J gene: TRBJ2-6; CDR3 protein: CASSATGGRTSGANVLTF; CDR3 DNA: TGTGCCAGCAGCGCGACAGGGGGCAGGACCTCTGGGGCCAACGTCCTGACTTTC
D gene: NA; clone size: NA; V gene: TRBV10-2; J gene: TRBJ2-7; CDR3 protein: CASSEMASEQYF; CDR3 DNA: TGCGCCAGCAGTGAGATGGCTTCCGAGCAGTACTTC
D gene: NA; clone size: NA; V gene: TRBV7-9; J gene: TRBJ1-1; CDR3 protein: CASSFEGLPADTEAFF; CDR3 DNA: TGTGCCAGCAGCTTTGAAGGCCTCCCCGCAGACACTGAAGCTTTCTTT
D gene: TRBD1; clone size: NA; V gene: TRBV6-5; J gene: TRBJ2-3; CDR3 protein: CASRQGAWTDTQYF; CDR3 DNA: TGTGCCAGCCGACAGGGGGCTTGGACAGATACGCAGTATTTT
D gene: NA; clone size: NA; V gene: TRBV7-9; J gene: TRBJ2-7; CDR3 protein: CASTPGAEYGEQYF; CDR3 DNA: TGTGCCAGCACCCCCGGGGCAGAGTATGGCGAGCAGTACTTC
D gene: NA; clone size: NA; V gene: TRBV15; J gene: TRBJ2-1; CDR3 protein: CATSSTARKQFF; CDR3 DNA: TGTGCCACCAGCAGCACGGCTAGGAAGCAGTTCTTC
D gene: NA; clone size: NA; V gene: TRBV27; J gene: TRBJ2-7; CDR3 protein: CASSLSFSGSYEQYF; CDR3 DNA: TGTGCCAGCAGTTTATCGTTTAGCGGCTCCTACGAGCAGTACTTC
D gene: NA; clone size: few; V gene: TRBV4-2; J gene: TRBJ2-7; CDR3 protein: CASSQDLLAYEQYF; CDR3 DNA: TGTGCCAGCAGCCAAGATTTACTAGCCTACGAGCAGTACTTC
D gene: NA; clone size: NA; V gene: TRBV29-1; J gene: TRBJ1-5; CDR3 protein: CSVSGGNQPQHF; CDR3 DNA: TGCAGCGTATCAGGGGGCAATCAGCCCCAGCATTTT
D gene: TRBD1; clone size: NA; V gene: TRBV15; J gene: TRBJ1-1; CDR3 protein: CATSRNRGGTEAFF; CDR3 DNA: TGTGCCACCAGCAGGAACAGGGGGGGCACTGAAGCTTTCTTT
D gene: NA; clone size: few; V gene: TRBV9; J gene: TRBJ1-1; CDR3 protein: CASSVGQVTEAFF; CDR3 DNA: TGTGCCAGCAGCGTAGGGCAGGTAACTGAAGCTTTCTTT
D gene: NA; clone size: once; V gene: TRBV18; J gene: TRBJ2-5; CDR3 protein: CASSPSVGRAMETQYF; CDR3 DNA: TGTGCCAGCTCACCGTCCGTTGGCAGGGCCATGGAGACCCAGTACTTC
D gene: NA; clone size: NA; V gene: TRBV6-4; J gene: TRBJ1-1; CDR3 protein: CASSDSSIGTTEAFF; CDR3 DNA: TGTGCCAGCAGTGACTCGAGCATAGGGACTACTGAAGCTTTCTTT
D gene: TRBD2; clone size: NA; V gene: TRBV4-1; J gene: TRBJ2-1; CDR3 protein: CASSPVPGLAGVEEQFF; CDR3 DNA: TGCGCCAGCAGCCCCGTCCCGGGACTAGCGGGAGTCGAGGAGCAGTTCTTC
D gene: NA; clone size: NA; V gene: TRBV6-4; J gene: TRBJ1-2; CDR3 protein: CASSDSGGGYYGYTF; CDR3 DNA: TGTGCCAGCAGTGACTCGGGAGGGGGGTACTATGGCTACACCTTC
D gene: TRBD1; clone size: NA; V gene: TRBV5-1; J gene: TRBJ2-7; CDR3 protein: CASSLTSGTGAYEQYF; CDR3 DNA: TGCGCCAGCAGCTTGACCTCCGGGACAGGGGCATACGAGCAGTACTTC
D gene: TRBD2; clone size: NA; V gene: TRBV7-9; J gene: TRBJ2-2; CDR3 protein: CASSVQAGYTGELFF; CDR3 DNA: TGTGCCAGCAGCGTCCAAGCGGGGTACACCGGGGAGCTGTTTTTT
D gene: NA; clone size: NA; V gene: TRBV6-6; J gene: TRBJ2-1; CDR3 protein: CASSSEVKQFF; CDR3 DNA: TGTGCCAGCAGTTCCGAAGTCAAGCAGTTCTTC
D gene: TRBD2; clone size: NA; V gene: TRBV5-5; J gene: TRBJ2-7; CDR3 protein: CASSLAGGANPSYEQYF; CDR3 DNA: TGTGCCAGCAGCTTGGCGGGAGGGGCGAACCCCAGCTACGAGCAGTACTTC
D gene: NA; clone size: NA; V gene: TRBV28; J gene: TRBJ2-6; CDR3 protein: CASSSAGTGANVLTF; CDR3 DNA: TGTGCCAGCAGTTCCGCGGGCACTGGGGCCAACGTCCTGACTTTC
D gene: NA; clone size: NA; V gene: TRBV7-2; J gene: TRBJ1-3; CDR3 protein: CASSLTGWGNTIYF; CDR3 DNA: TGTGCCAGCAGCTTAACGGGTTGGGGAAACACCATATATTTT
D gene: TRBD2; clone size: NA; V gene: TRBV4-3; J gene: TRBJ2-1; CDR3 protein: CASSQDGLAGYNEQFF; CDR3 DNA: TGCGCCAGCAGCCAGGACGGACTAGCGGGTTACAATGAGCAGTTCTTC
D gene: TRBD1; clone size: few; V gene: TRBV5-1; J gene: TRBJ2-5; CDR3 protein: CASSLRDRGQETQYF; CDR3 DNA: TGCGCCAGCAGCTTGCGAGACAGGGGGCAGGAGACCCAGTACTTC